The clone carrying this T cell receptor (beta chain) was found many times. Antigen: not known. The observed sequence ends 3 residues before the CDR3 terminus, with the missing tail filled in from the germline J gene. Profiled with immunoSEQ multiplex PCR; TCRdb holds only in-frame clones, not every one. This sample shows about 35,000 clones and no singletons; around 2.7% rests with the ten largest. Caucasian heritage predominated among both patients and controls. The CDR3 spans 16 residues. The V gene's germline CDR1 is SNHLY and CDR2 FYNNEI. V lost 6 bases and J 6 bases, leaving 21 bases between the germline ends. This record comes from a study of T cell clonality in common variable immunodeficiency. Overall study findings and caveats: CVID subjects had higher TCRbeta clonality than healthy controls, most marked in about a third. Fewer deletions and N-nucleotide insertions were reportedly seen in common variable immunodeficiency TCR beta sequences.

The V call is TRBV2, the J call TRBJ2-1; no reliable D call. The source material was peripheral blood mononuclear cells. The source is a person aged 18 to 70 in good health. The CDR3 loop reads CASRGMKLSQFNEQFF. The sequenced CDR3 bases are TGTGCCAGCAGGGGCATGAAGTTGAGCCAGTTCAATGAG.